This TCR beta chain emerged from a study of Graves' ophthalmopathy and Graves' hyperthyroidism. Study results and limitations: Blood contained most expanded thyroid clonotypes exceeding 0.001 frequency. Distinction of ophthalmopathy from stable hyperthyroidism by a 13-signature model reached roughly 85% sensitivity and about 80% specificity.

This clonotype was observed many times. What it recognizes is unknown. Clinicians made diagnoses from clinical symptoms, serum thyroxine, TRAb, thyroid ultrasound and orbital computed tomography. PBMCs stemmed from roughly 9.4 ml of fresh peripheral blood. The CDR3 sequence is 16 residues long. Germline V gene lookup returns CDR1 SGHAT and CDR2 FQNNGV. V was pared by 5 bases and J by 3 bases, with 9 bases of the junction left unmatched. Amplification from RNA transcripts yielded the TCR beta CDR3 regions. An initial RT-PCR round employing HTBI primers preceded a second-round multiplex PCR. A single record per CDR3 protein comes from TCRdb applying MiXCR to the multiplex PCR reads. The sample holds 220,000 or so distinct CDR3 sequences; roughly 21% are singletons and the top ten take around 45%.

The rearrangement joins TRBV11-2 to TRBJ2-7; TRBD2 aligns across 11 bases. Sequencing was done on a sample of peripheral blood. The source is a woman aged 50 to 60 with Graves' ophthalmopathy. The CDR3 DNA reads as TGTGCCAGCAGCCCCACCCTAGCGGGAGGCCACTACGAGCAGTACTTC. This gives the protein CASSPTLAGGHYEQYF.